Shown below are 21 T cell receptor beta chains from a single sample sequenced in a study of post-analysis software for immune sequencing data. Unique molecular identifiers were present in the TCR beta cDNA libraries. Each CDR3 protein is one row after TCRdb ran MiXCR on the PCR reads. The repertoire holds under 900,000 distinct CDR3 sequences, with roughly 50% as singletons. General study results and limits: In patients, TRBV5-6, TRBV5-1 and TRBV20-1 belonged to five TRBV segments found more frequently than in controls.

The antigens these receptors bind are not known. Material: blood. These TCRs come from a girl aged 5 to 17 with multiple sclerosis.

The sample holds a few counts of this clonotype. V usage is TRBV20-1 and J usage is TRBJ2-7; the match to TRBD1 covers 9 bases. V dropped 3 bases and J dropped 1; count of bases not matched to a gene: 4. The CDR3 totals 14 residues. Germline-derived CDR1 and CDR2 are DFQATT and SNEGSKA (reference sequence). Here the CDR3 reads CSARGQGPSYEQYF. CDR3 coding DNA: TGCAGTGCTAGGGGACAGGGACCATCCTACGAGCAGTACTTC.

This rearrangement joins TRBV28 to TRBJ2-7; D uncertain. Germline CDR1 is MDHEN and CDR2 is SYDVKM. Trimming stripped 6 bases from V and 1 base from J, with 10 bases between. This CDR3 is 13 amino acids long. CDR3 coding DNA: TGTGCCAGCAGCGGACCGAGGTCCTACGAGCAGTACTTC. This gives the protein CASSGPRSYEQYF.

This chain uses TRBV12-3 or TRBV12-4 with TRBJ2-1; TRBD2 aligns across 7 bases. V dropped 7 bases and J dropped 4; count of bases not matched to a gene: 10. The CDR3 has 15 amino acids. CDR3 residues: CASTPLGTTYNEQFF. For the CDR3, the DNA is TGTGCCAGCACTCCCCTCGGGACTACTTACAATGAGCAGTTCTTC.

This clonotype was detected only a few times. The chain recombines TRBV29-1 with TRBJ2-3; D remains unclear. The CDR3 is 14 amino acids. Trimming pared 3 bases from V and 2 bases from J, leaving 12 bases between. Germline V gives CDR1 SQVTM, CDR2 ANQGSEA. CDR3 region: CSVEADHLTDTQYF. The CDR3 bases are TGCAGCGTTGAGGCCGACCACCTCACAGATACGCAGTATTTT.

The J gene is TRBJ1-5, the V gene TRBV23-1; D remains unclear. TRBV23-1 falls under the ORF class, with uncertain function. V lost 2 bases and J 7 bases, leaving 12 bases between the germline ends. CDR3 length: 14 residues. CDR3: CASSQGCIGQPQHF. DNA of the CDR3: TGCGCCAGCAGTCAAGGGTGTATAGGACAGCCCCAGCATTTT.

This clonotype was found once. The chain couples TRBV29-1 to TRBJ2-1; the D is unclear. V was clipped by 6 bases and J by 2 bases, with 8 bases between them. CDR3 length equals 12 residues. The germline CDR1 and CDR2 sequences are SQVTM and ANQGSEA. The CDR3 DNA reads as TGCAGCGTCCCTAGAGCCTACAATGAGCAGTTCTTC. Translating it yields CSVPRAYNEQFF.

The chain combines TRBV20-1 with TRBJ2-7, with TRBD2 matching over 9 bases. The CDR3 runs 16 residues. CDR1 and CDR2 from the germline V gene are DFQATT and SNEGSKA (reference sequence). Trimming removed 4 bases from V and 2 bases from J; junction bases left unmatched: 12. The DNA of the CDR3 is TGCAGTGCTACCCACCCCTTAGCGGGAGAGGCCTACGAGCAGTACTTC. This encodes CSATHPLAGEAYEQYF.

The chain couples TRBV20-1 to TRBJ2-1; D call uncertain. CDR1 and CDR2 from the germline V gene are DFQATT and SNEGSKA (reference sequence). The CDR3 consists of 11 residues. The V end lost 2 bases, the J end lost 6 bases, and 5 bases lay between the germline ends. CDR3 amino acids: CSARQVNEQFF. Written as DNA, the CDR3 is TGCAGTGCTAGACAGGTCAATGAGCAGTTCTTC.

The rearrangement uses TRBV20-1 and TRBJ1-6; D gene unclear. CDR1 DFQATT and CDR2 SNEGSKA come from the germline V gene (reference sequence). The V end was cut by 6 bases, the J end by 4 bases, with 16 bases between. The CDR3 runs 15 residues. The CDR3 protein is CSAPRAGNYNSPLHF. CDR3 in DNA: TGCAGTGCCCCCCGGGCAGGCAATTATAATTCACCCCTCCACTTT.

The gene calls are TRBV2 and TRBJ2-7; D is unclear. There are 14 residues in the CDR3. The germline CDR1 and CDR2 sequences are SNHLY and FYNNEI. Trimming took off 7 bases at V and 1 base at J, with 14 bases between the two ends. CDR3 in DNA: TGTGCCAGCAAATCTTCTCCGCTTTCCTACGAGCAGTACTTC. It specifies CASKSSPLSYEQYF.

The V gene is TRBV6-1, the J gene TRBJ2-4; D may be TRBD2 (7 bases). The last part of the DNA fits TRBJ2-7 better; the J call may be wrong. The germline gives CDR1 MNHNS, CDR2 SASEGT. The CDR3 consists of 13 residues. This CDR3 reads CASRDGGPYEQYF. The CDR3 DNA follows: TGTGCCAGCAGGGACGGGGGGCCCTACGAGCAGTACTTC.

V usage is TRBV20-1 and J usage is TRBJ1-2; D not resolved. From germline, CDR1 is DFQATT and CDR2 SNEGSKA (reference sequence). The V gene lost 2 bases and the J gene lost 7 bases, with 11 bases spanning the gap. The CDR3 has 12 residues. This CDR3 is CSARRAFAGYTF. CDR3 nucleotide sequence: TGCAGTGCTAGAAGGGCTTTCGCTGGCTACACCTTC.

For the CDR3, the DNA is TGTGCCAGCAGCGGAAGCGGGCCTCTGTCCTACAATGAGCAGTTCTTC. This encodes CASSGSGPLSYNEQFF. The chain joins TRBV5-6 to TRBJ2-1; D possibly corresponds to TRBD2 (6 bases). CDR1 and CDR2 (germline): SGHDT, YYEEEE. The germline V and J ends were trimmed by 4 bases and 1 base, with 15 bases remaining between them. The CDR3 sequence is 16 residues long.

The chain uses TRBV12-3 or TRBV12-4 and TRBJ2-5; D is undetermined. This CDR3 spans 17 amino acids. The V end was cut by 8 bases, the J end by 0 bases, with 22 bases between. CDR3 protein: CASAETRDLSYQETQYF. The CDR3 DNA sequence: TGTGCCAGCGCTGAAACCCGCGATCTATCCTACCAAGAGACCCAGTACTTC.

This rearrangement joins TRBV10-3 to TRBJ2-3; possible D gene TRBD2, 7 bases. Trimming left V 6 bases short and J 4 bases short, with 17 bases between. Germline CDR1 is ENHRY and CDR2 is SYGVKD. There are 15 residues in the CDR3. The CDR3 spells CAIRGGGPIPDTQYF. In DNA form, the CDR3 reads TGTGCCATCAGAGGGGGGGGCCCGATCCCAGATACGCAGTATTTT.

This clonotype was recorded many times. The V call is TRBV29-1, the J call TRBJ2-4, with a possible D match to TRBD1 (5 bases). The CDR3 sequence is 13 residues long. Germline V CDR1 and CDR2: SQVTM, ANQGSEA. V lost 6 bases to trimming and J lost 7 bases, with 16 bases between them. The CDR3 bases are TGCAGCGTCAACCTGCCAGGGTCCAACATTCAGTACTTC. It yields the protein CSVNLPGSNIQYF.

The rearrangement joins TRBV21-1 to TRBJ2-7; whether TRBD2, the table's D call, matches the DNA was not checked. TRBV21-1 is designated a pseudogene. The CDR3 sequence is 15 residues long. CDR3 coding DNA: TGTGCCAGCAGCAAAGGGGCCGCAAGGGTCTACGAGCAGTACTTC. Residues: CASSKGAARVYEQYF.

V and J are TRBV7-3 and TRBJ2-7, with a weak D call TRBD1 (6 bases). Trimming left V 5 bases short and J 7 bases short, with 21 bases between. The CDR3 is 15 residues long. Germline lookup yields CDR1 SGHTA and CDR2 FQGTGA. The CDR3 sequence is CASSPQGTTPMEQYF. The CDR3 nucleotides read TGTGCCAGCAGCCCCCAGGGGACAACCCCAATGGAGCAGTACTTC.

This chain connects TRBV20-1 to TRBJ2-5; the match to TRBD2 covers 14 bases. The CDR3 has 15 residues. J was trimmed by 4 bases and V by 3 bases; bases with no gene match: 4. In germline, CDR1 is DFQATT, CDR2 SNEGSKA (reference sequence). CDR3 in amino acids: CSARTSGGARETQYF. For the CDR3, the DNA is TGCAGTGCTAGGACTAGCGGGGGGGCCCGAGAGACCCAGTACTTC.

The chain carries TRBV5-1 and TRBJ2-7; 8 bases align to TRBD2. This CDR3 contains 16 residues. J was trimmed by 0 bases and V by 4 bases; bases with no gene match: 9. Germline V gives CDR1 SGHRS, CDR2 YFSETQ. The CDR3 bases are TGCGCCAGCAGCCCACAACTAGCGGAGAGCTCCTACGAGCAGTACTTC. This translates into CASSPQLAESSYEQYF.

V and J are TRBV4-2 and TRBJ2-6; D uncertain. The CDR3 extends over 17 amino acids. Trimming shortened V by 0 bases and J by 0 bases, and 9 bases separated the two germline ends. Germline CDR1 is LGHNA and CDR2 is YNFKEQ. CDR3 sequence: CASSQDRSRSGANVLTF. CDR3 coding DNA: TGTGCCAGCAGCCAAGATAGGTCCCGCTCTGGGGCCAACGTCCTGACTTTC.